This T cell receptor (beta chain) was obtained from a study of a mutant IDH1 vaccine in newly diagnosed glioma. At the level of the study: Treated patients, averaging approximately 40 years, were about 60% male and approximately 38% female. Pretreatment consisted of radiotherapy, temozolomide, or both, with most receiving both. Study-wide results and caveats: Pseudoprogression appears to have had no connection to changes in top peripheral T cell clonotypes.

Sequenced by immunoSEQ multiplex PCR; TCRdb stores in-frame clones only, minus some. The data show approximately 70,000 clones, 65% to 90% seen once. Concerning this clone: Its cognate antigen is unknown.

As for time point: baseline, week 1 (first vaccination visit). The sample's treatment: pre-vaccination baseline after standard-of-care therapy. New astrocytomas of WHO grade 3 or 4 that were IDH1-mutant and ATRX-lost were found in the donors. Here the sequenced sample was PBMCs, taken from a glioma patient treated with radiotherapy, temozolomide or both. The clonotype comes from a man aged 25 to 40 with glioma.

The CDR3 nucleotides read TGTGCCAGCATTTCATACGAGCAGTACTTC. Translated, it gives CASISYEQYF. The chain is built from TRBV2 and TRBJ2-7, with D unresolved. The CDR3 sequence is 10 residues long. Trimming pared 7 bases from V and 4 bases from J, leaving 5 bases between. Germline CDR1 SNHLY, CDR2 FYNNEI.